The 17 T cell receptor beta chains below all came from one sample that was sequenced in a study of vaccination effects on CD4 cells after COVID-19. With approximately ten days of culture completed, CD4+ T cells were isolated. Their antigens are not known. Generated by immunoSEQ multiplex PCR, the TCRdb table keeps only in-frame clones and is missing some. The sample lists 70,000 or so clones, around 77% seen once, with roughly 2% in the top ten. This specimen was CD4+ T cells from PBMCs cultured without peptide, taken before COVID-19 vaccination. The receptors here all came from a human donor who received a COVID-19 vaccine.

The chain uses TRBV2 and TRBJ2-5; D unclear. This CDR3 region has 14 residues. Trimming removed 3 bases from V and 0 bases from J, with 8 bases in between. Per the germline V gene, CDR1 is SNHLY and CDR2 is FYNNEI. The CDR3 protein is CASSEGRNQETQYF. The CDR3 nucleotides read TGTGCCAGCAGTGAGGGCAGGAACCAAGAGACCCAGTACTTC.

The chain uses TRBV7-9 and TRBJ2-5; D is tentatively TRBD1 or TRBD2 (5 bases each). The V and J ends lost 5 bases and 3 bases respectively, with 16 bases between them. Germline assignment: CDR1 SEHNR and CDR2 FQNEAQ (reference sequence). This CDR3 contains 15 residues. CDR3 sequence (DNA): TGTGCCAGCAGCCTGGTAGGGGACCGAAAAGAGACCCAGTACTTC. Its translation: CASSLVGDRKETQYF.

The rearrangement joins TRBV21-1 to TRBJ1-6; TRBD1, the table's D call, lacks a check against the DNA. TRBV21-1 is a documented pseudogene. This CDR3 is built from 17 residues. CDR3: CASIPHAQGRHNSPLHF. In DNA, the CDR3 is TGTGCCAGCATCCCACACGCGCAGGGGCGCCATAATTCACCCCTCCACTTT.

The CDR3 here is CASSLAGGPYEQYV. Here the CDR3 DNA reads TGTGCCAGCAGCTTAGCAGGGGGCCCCTACGAGCAGTACGTC. The chain has TRBV7-2 and TRBJ2-7, with 7 bases identical to TRBD1. The CDR3 runs to 14 residues. Germline CDR1 reads SGHTA; CDR2 reads FQGNSA. The V gene end was trimmed by 0 bases and the J gene end by 2 bases; junction bases not matched to a gene: 1.

The chain couples TRBV9 to TRBJ2-1; weak D call: TRBD1 (6 bases). The germline V and J ends were trimmed by 3 bases and 8 bases, with 18 bases remaining between them. CDR1 and CDR2 from the germline V gene are SGDLS and YYNGEE. This CDR3 has 15 amino acids. CDR3 in DNA: TGTGCCAGCAGCGCGGAGCCGGACAGCGTGGATGAGCAGTTCTTC. Its translation: CASSAEPDSVDEQFF.

The chain combines TRBV5-8 with TRBJ1-6; 7 bases match TRBD1. CDR3 length: 17 residues. V shed 5 bases, J shed 2 bases, and the junction held 10 bases outside the gene matches. Germline V gene lookup returns CDR1 SGHTS and CDR2 YDEGEE. CDR3 sequence (DNA): TGTGCCAGCAGTTACCTCTCCGGGACAGCCTATAATTCACCCCTCCACTTT. As protein: CASSYLSGTAYNSPLHF.

J is TRBJ2-2 and V is TRBV11-2, with D perhaps given as TRBD1 or TRBD2 (6 bases each). CDR3 length: 15 amino acids. CDR1 is SGHAT, CDR2 FQNNGV, per germline. The germline V and J ends were trimmed by 5 bases and 4 bases, with 14 bases remaining between them. CDR3 nucleotides: TGTGCCAGCAGCCCTAGCGTCAGGGGCACCGGGGAGCTGTTTTTT. Encoded protein: CASSPSVRGTGELFF. The full variable domain, its missing parts supplied by reference TRBV11-2 and TRBJ2-2, is EAGVAQSPRYKIIEKRQSVAFWCNPISGHATLYWYQQILGQGPKLLIQFQNNGVVDDSQLPKDRFSAERLKGVDSTLKIQPAKLEDSAVYLCASSPSVRGTGELFFGEGSRLTVL.

The chain joins TRBV7-8 to TRBJ2-7; D gene uncertain. Trimming took 1 base from V and 3 from J, leaving 10 bases between them. There are 14 residues in the CDR3. Germline lookup yields CDR1 SGHVS and CDR2 FQNEAQ. The DNA for the CDR3 is TGTGCCAGCAGCTTAGTAGGCTTTGGCTACGAGCAGTACGTC. Encoded protein: CASSLVGFGYEQYV.

V usage is TRBV6-2 or TRBV6-3 and J usage is TRBJ1-2; D remains unclear. CDR1 is MNHEY, CDR2 SVGEGT, per germline. Trimming took 0 bases from V and 7 from J, leaving 18 bases between them. This CDR3 is built from 16 residues. The CDR3 reads CASSYSNGRTPRGYTF. The CDR3 DNA follows: TGTGCCAGCAGTTACTCGAACGGACGGACCCCTCGTGGCTACACCTTC.

The chain employs TRBV2 and TRBJ2-3; D gene uncertain. The CDR3 consists of 16 residues. Germline values: CDR1 SNHLY, CDR2 FYNNEI. Between the trimmed V and J ends, which lost 1 base and 0 bases, there was a span of 11 bases. The chain's CDR3 is CASSEVYWQSTDTQYF. DNA for the CDR3: TGTGCCAGCAGTGAAGTCTACTGGCAGAGCACAGATACGCAGTATTTT.

This clone was detected a few times. V is TRBV7-3 and J is TRBJ2-5; 7 bases fit TRBD1. Looked up from germline, CDR1 is SGHTA and CDR2 is FQGTGA. Trimming at V came to 5 bases and at J to 2 bases, leaving 11 bases not matched to a gene. The CDR3 is 16 amino acids. CDR3: CASSPSGTARQETQYF. CDR3 bases: TGTGCCAGCAGCCCTTCTGGGACAGCCCGACAAGAGACCCAGTACTTC. The full variable domain, in which reference TRBV7-3 and TRBJ2-5 provide the parts outside the CDR3, is GAGVSQTPSNKVTEKGKYVELRCDPISGHTALYWYRQSLGQGPEFLIYFQGTGAADDSGLPNDRFFAVRPEGSVSTLKIQRTERGDSAVYLCASSPSGTARQETQYFGPGTRLLVL.

The V gene is TRBV12-3 or TRBV12-4, the J gene TRBJ1-6; D is unclear. Trimming pared 1 base from V and 14 bases from J, leaving 9 bases between. The CDR3 runs 12 residues. CDR3 loop: CASSLGVRSLHF. The CDR3 DNA reads as TGTGCCAGCAGTTTAGGGGTCAGGTCCCTCCACTTT.

The chain employs TRBV5-1 and TRBJ2-1; 7 bases align to TRBD2. With 0 bases clipped from V and 7 bases from J, the junction kept 4 bases outside the gene matches. The germline CDR1 and CDR2 sequences are SGHRS and YFSETQ. The CDR3 extends over 14 amino acids. The CDR3 sequence: CASSLGWRGNEQFF. DNA for the CDR3: TGCGCCAGCAGCTTGGGATGGCGGGGGAATGAGCAGTTCTTC.

V usage is TRBV19 and J usage is TRBJ2-7; D remains unclear. This CDR3 region has 15 residues. V lost 3 bases and J 2 bases, leaving 14 bases between the germline ends. Germline CDR1 and CDR2: LNHDA and SQIVND (reference sequence). In DNA form, the CDR3 reads TGTGCCAGTAGTATTTTTACCCAGCCTACCTACGAGCAGTACGTC. It is translated as CASSIFTQPTYEQYV.

This clone appeared a few times. The J gene is TRBJ1-1, the V gene TRBV5-1; 7 bases align to TRBD1. V shed 0 bases and J 2 bases; nucleotides not matched to a gene: 10. This CDR3 comprises 17 residues. CDR1 and CDR2 from the germline V gene are SGHRS and YFSETQ. The CDR3 here is CASSLVILGDRNTEAFF. The CDR3 DNA reads as TGCGCCAGCAGCTTGGTTATTTTGGGGGACAGAAACACTGAAGCTTTCTTT.

This clone was seen more than once but under ten times. The chain uses TRBV6-1 and TRBJ1-6; D uncertain. V dropped 2 bases and J dropped 9 bases, with 8 bases sitting between them. The germline V gene encodes CDR1 MNHNS and CDR2 SASEGT. The CDR3 has 13 amino acids. The CDR3 DNA is TGTGCCAGCAGTGAACACGGGATTTCACCCCTCCACTTT. This gives the protein CASSEHGISPLHF.

The V gene is TRBV7-2, the J gene TRBJ2-3; D gene ambiguous. The length of the CDR3 is 12 residues. Germline CDR1 SGHTA, CDR2 FQGNSA. The germline V and J ends were trimmed by 5 bases and 5 bases, with 8 bases remaining between them. The CDR3 sequence: CASSPLRDTQYF. CDR3 in DNA: TGTGCCAGCAGCCCACTCCGAGATACGCAGTATTTT.